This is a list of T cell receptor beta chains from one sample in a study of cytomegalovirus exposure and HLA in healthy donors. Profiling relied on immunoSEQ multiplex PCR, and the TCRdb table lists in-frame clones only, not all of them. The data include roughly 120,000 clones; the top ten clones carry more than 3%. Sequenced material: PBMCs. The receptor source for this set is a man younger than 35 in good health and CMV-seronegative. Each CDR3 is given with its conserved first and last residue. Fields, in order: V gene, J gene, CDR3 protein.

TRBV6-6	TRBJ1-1	CASSRDTEAFF
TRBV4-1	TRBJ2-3	CASSQQFQAVTDTQYF
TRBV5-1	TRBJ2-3	CASSFVGRGLDTQYF
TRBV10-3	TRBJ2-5	CAISEPGLATETQYF
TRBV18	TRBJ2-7	CASSPSGTYEQYF
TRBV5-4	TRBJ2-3	CATRPDSGGTDTQYF
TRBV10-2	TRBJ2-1	CASSLPGLNPPEQFF
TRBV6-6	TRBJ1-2	CASSPWTGVDYGYTF
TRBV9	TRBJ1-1	CASSPRTEINTEAFF
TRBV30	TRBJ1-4	CAASQGSNEKLFF
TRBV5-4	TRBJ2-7	CASRLGTGKEQYF
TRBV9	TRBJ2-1	CASSGATTYNEQFF
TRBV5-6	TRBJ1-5	CASSFRPQGEQHF
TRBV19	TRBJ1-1	CASKRAGSGNTEAFF
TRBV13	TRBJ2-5	CASSLAEGQGGKTQYF
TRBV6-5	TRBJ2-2	CASSFGRADGELFF
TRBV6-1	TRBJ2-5	CASSEMPGSVETQYF
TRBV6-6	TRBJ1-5	CASTRESNQPQHF
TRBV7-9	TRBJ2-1	CASSSGGGSYNEQFF
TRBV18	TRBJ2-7	CASSPEGVGPYEQYF
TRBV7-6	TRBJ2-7	CASSPRREAYEQYF
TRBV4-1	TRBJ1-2	CASSPTSDWAGYTF
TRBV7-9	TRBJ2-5	CASSFRGAGGPIGETQYF
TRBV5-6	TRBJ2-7	CASSLALLGVHEQYF
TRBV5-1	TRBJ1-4	CASAAGTGLNEKLFF
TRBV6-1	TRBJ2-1	CASRDSGNEQFF
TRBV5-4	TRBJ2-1	CASSLAVQGRPDNEQFF
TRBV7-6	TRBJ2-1	CASSARGTLNEQFF
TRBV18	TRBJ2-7	CASSPTVGPGDEQYF